Below, 26 T cell receptor beta chains from the same sample are listed, as sequenced in a study of cytomegalovirus exposure and HLA in healthy donors. It was with 60 Vbeta and 13 Jbeta primers that the PCR ran. Produced via immunoSEQ multiplex PCR; TCRdb's table is partial and in-frame only. Seen here are more than 100,000 clones, roughly 82% observed once, and the top ten hold 3.7%. The sample taken for sequencing was PBMCs. The receptors were sampled from a human donor in good health.

This chain joins TRBV6-1 and TRBJ2-7; perhaps TRBD1 as D (5 bases). The CDR3 length is 14 residues. Trimming pared 4 bases from V and 0 bases from J, leaving 10 bases between. Germline V lookup: CDR1 MNHNS, CDR2 SASEGT. DNA for the CDR3: TGTGCCAGCAGTGGGGGCCAGGCCTCCTACGAGCAGTACTTC. Protein: CASSGGQASYEQYF.

The chain links TRBV29-1 to TRBJ1-2; D is unclear. The V gene lost 5 bases and the J gene lost 2 bases, with 6 bases spanning the gap. Germline V gives CDR1 SQVTM, CDR2 ANQGSEA. This CDR3 contains 11 residues. The chain's CDR3 is CSVTENYGYTF. In DNA, the CDR3 is TGCAGCGTTACCGAGAACTATGGCTACACCTTC. The full variable domain, with the rest looked up from reference TRBV29-1 and TRBJ1-2, is SAVISQKPSRDICQRGTSLTIQCQVDSQVTMMFWYRQQPGQSLTLIATANQGSEATYESGFVIDKFPISRPNLTFSTLTVSNMSPEDSSIYLCSVTENYGYTFGSGTRLTVV.

This clone has only a few counts. The V and J genes are TRBV2 and TRBJ1-5; D gene ambiguous. Per the germline V gene, CDR1 is SNHLY and CDR2 is FYNNEI. V was trimmed by 4 bases and J by 2 bases, leaving 12 bases between them. The CDR3 runs 15 residues. The CDR3 bases are TGTGCCAGCAGTGTGGAGATTCGGGGCAATCAGCCCCAGCATTTT. As protein: CASSVEIRGNQPQHF.

This chain links TRBV5-1 with TRBJ1-3; 7 nucleotides line up with TRBD1. With 4 bases clipped from V and 4 bases from J, the junction kept 14 bases outside the gene matches. The CDR3 runs 17 residues. Germline CDR1 and CDR2: SGHRS and YFSETQ. CDR3 bases: TGCGCCAGCAGCGCAGGGACAGATTTTGGATTCGGAAACACCATATATTTT. Its translation is CASSAGTDFGFGNTIYF.

The chain recombines TRBV6-1 with TRBJ2-1, with 8 bases aligning to TRBD2. The V segment lost 4 bases and the J segment 3 bases; nucleotides outside the gene matches: 8. Germline V gene sequence: CDR1 MNHNS, CDR2 SASEGT. This CDR3 has 16 amino acids. The CDR3 DNA reads TGTGCCAGCAGTGCCCAGGCGGGGGGCAACTACAATGAGCAGTTCTTC. This codes for CASSAQAGGNYNEQFF.

The V call is TRBV2, the J call TRBJ1-2; D call uncertain. V was shortened by 7 bases and J by 8 bases, with 17 bases between the two germline ends. This CDR3 spans 13 amino acids. Per germline, CDR1 SNHLY and CDR2 FYNNEI. CDR3 region: CASNIAAMGGYTF. For the CDR3, the DNA is TGTGCCAGCAATATAGCGGCGATGGGGGGCTACACCTTC. The entire variable domain, with the rest obtained from reference TRBV2 and TRBJ1-2, is as follows: EPEVTQTPSHQVTQMGQEVILRCVPISNHLYFYWYRQILGQKVEFLVSFYNNEISEKSEIFDDQFSVERPDGSNFTLKIRSTKLEDSAMYFCASNIAAMGGYTFGSGTRLTVV.

This chain joins TRBV5-1 and TRBJ1-2; tentative D call: TRBD1 (6 bases). Germline V lookup: CDR1 SGHRS, CDR2 YFSETQ. Trimming shortened V by 0 bases and J by 5 bases, and 14 bases separated the two germline ends. There are 15 residues in the CDR3. The CDR3 DNA reads TGCGCCAGCAGCTTGGGACAGGCTCCCTCTTATGGCTACACCTTC. Amino acid sequence: CASSLGQAPSYGYTF.

This chain links TRBV4-1 with TRBJ2-7, with 8 bases fitting TRBD1. The CDR3 contains 16 residues. Germline trimming cut 0 bases from V and 1 base from J; bases unmatched to any gene: 5. Germline values: CDR1 MGHRA, CDR2 YSYEKL. In DNA form, the CDR3 reads TGCGCCAGCAGCCAAGAATGGACAGGGAGATCCTACGAGCAGTACTTC. Translated: CASSQEWTGRSYEQYF.

The rearrangement joins TRBV21-1 to TRBJ2-1; the table's TRBD2 call for D was not verified on the DNA. TRBV21-1 is an annotated pseudogene. CDR3 length: 16 residues. CDR3 sequence: CASSKAGRETYNEQFF. Here the CDR3 DNA reads TGTGCCAGCAGCAAAGCTGGGCGGGAGACTTACAATGAGCAGTTCTTC.

This clone has a single count. The chain couples TRBV30 to TRBJ2-1; a possible D gene is TRBD2 (6 bases). The ends were cut back, 4 bases at V and 7 bases at J, with 20 bases in the middle. This CDR3 is 15 amino acids long. Germline V gene lookup returns CDR1 GTSNPN and CDR2 SVGIG (reference sequence). The CDR3 is CAWTLGLGGVNEQFF. The CDR3 DNA reads as TGTGCCTGGACCCTCGGACTCGGCGGGGTGAATGAGCAGTTCTTC.

CDR3 residues: CASISDGADTQYF. The CDR3 DNA reads as TGTGCCAGTATTAGCGATGGTGCAGATACGCAGTATTTT. V is TRBV19 and J is TRBJ2-3; possibly TRBD2 for D (5 bases). The CDR3 covers 13 residues. Germline V lookup: CDR1 LNHDA, CDR2 SQIVND (reference sequence). V lost 7 bases and J lost 4, with 12 bases in between.

The rearrangement links TRBV5-1 to TRBJ1-3; 9 positions match TRBD1. The ends lost 1 base at V and 2 bases at J; junction bases unmatched: 4. The CDR3 is 16 residues long. Germline V lookup: CDR1 SGHRS, CDR2 YFSETQ. CDR3 in amino acids: CASSLMGTGTGNTIYF. The CDR3 nucleotides are TGCGCCAGCAGCTTGATGGGGACAGGGACTGGAAACACCATATATTTT.

This clone was recorded once. V and J are TRBV11-3 and TRBJ2-5; a weak D match, TRBD2 (5 bases). Trimming pared 3 bases from V and 5 bases from J, leaving 16 bases between. The CDR3 is 15 residues long. Germline CDR1 SGHNT, CDR2 YENEEA. CDR3 sequence reads: CASSFTYPGLETQYF. DNA for the CDR3: TGTGCCAGCAGCTTTACCTATCCGGGGTTGGAGACCCAGTACTTC.

This clone was seen only once. V is TRBV27 and J is TRBJ1-1, with D possibly TRBD1 on 5 matching bases. Germline lookup yields CDR1 MNHEY and CDR2 SMNVEV (reference sequence). This CDR3 has 14 residues. V lost 3 bases to trimming and J lost 5 bases, with 13 bases between them. The CDR3 loop reads CASSFSGMGTEAFF. The CDR3 nucleotides read TGTGCCAGCAGTTTTTCAGGGATGGGGACTGAAGCTTTCTTT.

Comments on this clone: Without the conserved terminal phenylalanine or tryptophan, this CDR3 likely stems from a read error. CDR3 loop: CASPPTVGQNTEAFL. CDR3 nucleotides: TGTGCCAGCCCCCCGACGGTTGGGCAGAACACTGAAGCTTTCCTT. The chain carries TRBV28 and TRBJ1-1; D is uncertain. Germline V gives CDR1 MDHEN, CDR2 SYDVKM. This CDR3 contains 15 residues. Trimming removed 8 bases from V and 1 base from J, with 17 bases in between.

This sequence joins TRBV19 and TRBJ1-3; D is uncertain. V was cut by 1 base and J by 4 bases, with 5 bases left in between. Germline CDR1 is LNHDA and CDR2 is SQIVND (reference sequence). This CDR3 is 13 amino acids long. CDR3 bases: TGTGCCAGTAGTATAGGCGGGGGAAACACCATATATTTT. It specifies CASSIGGGNTIYF.

The gene calls are TRBV28 and TRBJ2-1, with 8 bases matching TRBD2. The ends lost 6 bases at V and 8 bases at J; junction bases unmatched: 15. Germline V gene lookup returns CDR1 MDHEN and CDR2 SYDVKM. This CDR3 contains 16 residues. The CDR3 sequence is CASSRAAVAGLDEQFF. CDR3 sequence (DNA): TGTGCCAGCAGCCGGGCGGCGGTAGCGGGATTGGATGAGCAGTTCTTC.

Turning to this clone: Germline and junction disagree at one end, which may indicate a read error. The CDR3 DNA is TGTGCCAGCGGGGGGGACAGGAGACCGTTC. Protein product: CASGGDRRPF. The genes are TRBV6-5 and TRBJ2-7; D might be TRBD1 (8 bases). CDR1 and CDR2 from the germline V gene are MNHEY and SVGAGI. The CDR3 covers 10 residues.

The chain uses TRBV19 and TRBJ1-1, with 7 nucleotides matching TRBD1. This CDR3 is built from 14 residues. Trimming took 7 bases from V and 4 from J; bases not matched to a gene: 9. The V gene's germline CDR1 is LNHDA and CDR2 SQIVND (reference sequence). The CDR3 region has the DNA TGTGCCAGTACAACAGGGGCCGTATCCACTGAAGCTTTCTTT. This codes for CASTTGAVSTEAFF.

The chain employs TRBV7-9 and TRBJ2-7, with D possibly being TRBD1 (6 bases). Looked up from germline, CDR1 is SEHNR and CDR2 is FQNEAQ (reference sequence). V was clipped by 4 bases and J by 2 bases, with 12 bases between them. The CDR3 is made up of 14 amino acids. The CDR3 coding sequence is TGTGCCAGCAGCTCCCGGGACATCGCCTACGAGCAGTACTTC. Translating gives CASSSRDIAYEQYF.

The CDR3 region is CASSQAPRNTEAFF. CDR3 DNA: TGTGCCAGCAGCCAAGCTCCGAGGAACACTGAAGCTTTCTTT. The J gene is TRBJ1-1, the V gene TRBV4-2; no reliable D call. CDR3 length: 14 amino acids. Germline V gives CDR1 LGHNA, CDR2 YNFKEQ. Trimming shortened V by 1 base and J by 1 base, and 7 bases separated the two germline ends.

V usage is TRBV6-5 and J usage is TRBJ1-1; possibly TRBD1 for D (5 bases). This CDR3 has 14 amino acids. Between the trimmed V and J ends, which lost 2 bases and 0 bases, there was a span of 7 bases. Germline V gene lookup returns CDR1 MNHEY and CDR2 SVGAGI. The CDR3 loop reads CASSYVGLNTEAFF. The CDR3 DNA sequence: TGTGCCAGCAGTTACGTGGGGCTGAACACTGAAGCTTTCTTT.

The V and J genes are TRBV11-2 and TRBJ2-1; the match to TRBD2 covers 13 bases. The CDR3 consists of 17 residues. V lost 5 bases to trimming and J lost 5 bases; unmatched junction nucleotides: 9. Germline V gene lookup returns CDR1 SGHAT and CDR2 FQNNGV. The CDR3 DNA reads as TGTGCCAGCAGCCTAACTAGCGGGAGGGCCGGGAACAATGAGCAGTTCTTC. This sequence encodes CASSLTSGRAGNNEQFF.

The chain links TRBV5-1 to TRBJ1-5; possible D gene TRBD1, 5 bases. From germline, CDR1 is SGHRS and CDR2 YFSETQ. The CDR3 consists of 13 residues. Trimming took off 4 bases at V and 4 bases at J, with 9 bases between the two ends. In DNA, the CDR3 is TGCGCCAGCAGCCAGGGTACAAATCAGCCCCAGCATTTT. Translating it yields CASSQGTNQPQHF.

The V call is TRBV5-1, the J call TRBJ2-1; tentatively, D is TRBD2 (5 bases). Germline V gene sequence: CDR1 SGHRS, CDR2 YFSETQ. The V gene lost 0 bases and the J gene lost 4 bases, with 14 bases spanning the gap. The CDR3 has 16 amino acids. The CDR3 reads CASSLAVSDSYNEQFF. In nucleotides, the CDR3 is TGCGCCAGCAGCTTGGCGGTTAGCGACTCATACAATGAGCAGTTCTTC.

This sequence joins TRBV29-1 and TRBJ1-1; D is undetermined. Per the germline V gene, CDR1 is SQVTM and CDR2 is ANQGSEA. Trimming removed 5 bases from V and 3 bases from J, with 13 bases in between. The CDR3 extends over 13 amino acids. The CDR3 loop reads CSVSTLADTEAFF. The CDR3 nucleotides are TGCAGCGTTAGCACCCTAGCGGACACTGAAGCTTTCTTT. The variable domain in full, completed from reference TRBV29-1 and TRBJ1-1, reads SAVISQKPSRDICQRGTSLTIQCQVDSQVTMMFWYRQQPGQSLTLIATANQGSEATYESGFVIDKFPISRPNLTFSTLTVSNMSPEDSSIYLCSVSTLADTEAFFGQGTRLTVV.